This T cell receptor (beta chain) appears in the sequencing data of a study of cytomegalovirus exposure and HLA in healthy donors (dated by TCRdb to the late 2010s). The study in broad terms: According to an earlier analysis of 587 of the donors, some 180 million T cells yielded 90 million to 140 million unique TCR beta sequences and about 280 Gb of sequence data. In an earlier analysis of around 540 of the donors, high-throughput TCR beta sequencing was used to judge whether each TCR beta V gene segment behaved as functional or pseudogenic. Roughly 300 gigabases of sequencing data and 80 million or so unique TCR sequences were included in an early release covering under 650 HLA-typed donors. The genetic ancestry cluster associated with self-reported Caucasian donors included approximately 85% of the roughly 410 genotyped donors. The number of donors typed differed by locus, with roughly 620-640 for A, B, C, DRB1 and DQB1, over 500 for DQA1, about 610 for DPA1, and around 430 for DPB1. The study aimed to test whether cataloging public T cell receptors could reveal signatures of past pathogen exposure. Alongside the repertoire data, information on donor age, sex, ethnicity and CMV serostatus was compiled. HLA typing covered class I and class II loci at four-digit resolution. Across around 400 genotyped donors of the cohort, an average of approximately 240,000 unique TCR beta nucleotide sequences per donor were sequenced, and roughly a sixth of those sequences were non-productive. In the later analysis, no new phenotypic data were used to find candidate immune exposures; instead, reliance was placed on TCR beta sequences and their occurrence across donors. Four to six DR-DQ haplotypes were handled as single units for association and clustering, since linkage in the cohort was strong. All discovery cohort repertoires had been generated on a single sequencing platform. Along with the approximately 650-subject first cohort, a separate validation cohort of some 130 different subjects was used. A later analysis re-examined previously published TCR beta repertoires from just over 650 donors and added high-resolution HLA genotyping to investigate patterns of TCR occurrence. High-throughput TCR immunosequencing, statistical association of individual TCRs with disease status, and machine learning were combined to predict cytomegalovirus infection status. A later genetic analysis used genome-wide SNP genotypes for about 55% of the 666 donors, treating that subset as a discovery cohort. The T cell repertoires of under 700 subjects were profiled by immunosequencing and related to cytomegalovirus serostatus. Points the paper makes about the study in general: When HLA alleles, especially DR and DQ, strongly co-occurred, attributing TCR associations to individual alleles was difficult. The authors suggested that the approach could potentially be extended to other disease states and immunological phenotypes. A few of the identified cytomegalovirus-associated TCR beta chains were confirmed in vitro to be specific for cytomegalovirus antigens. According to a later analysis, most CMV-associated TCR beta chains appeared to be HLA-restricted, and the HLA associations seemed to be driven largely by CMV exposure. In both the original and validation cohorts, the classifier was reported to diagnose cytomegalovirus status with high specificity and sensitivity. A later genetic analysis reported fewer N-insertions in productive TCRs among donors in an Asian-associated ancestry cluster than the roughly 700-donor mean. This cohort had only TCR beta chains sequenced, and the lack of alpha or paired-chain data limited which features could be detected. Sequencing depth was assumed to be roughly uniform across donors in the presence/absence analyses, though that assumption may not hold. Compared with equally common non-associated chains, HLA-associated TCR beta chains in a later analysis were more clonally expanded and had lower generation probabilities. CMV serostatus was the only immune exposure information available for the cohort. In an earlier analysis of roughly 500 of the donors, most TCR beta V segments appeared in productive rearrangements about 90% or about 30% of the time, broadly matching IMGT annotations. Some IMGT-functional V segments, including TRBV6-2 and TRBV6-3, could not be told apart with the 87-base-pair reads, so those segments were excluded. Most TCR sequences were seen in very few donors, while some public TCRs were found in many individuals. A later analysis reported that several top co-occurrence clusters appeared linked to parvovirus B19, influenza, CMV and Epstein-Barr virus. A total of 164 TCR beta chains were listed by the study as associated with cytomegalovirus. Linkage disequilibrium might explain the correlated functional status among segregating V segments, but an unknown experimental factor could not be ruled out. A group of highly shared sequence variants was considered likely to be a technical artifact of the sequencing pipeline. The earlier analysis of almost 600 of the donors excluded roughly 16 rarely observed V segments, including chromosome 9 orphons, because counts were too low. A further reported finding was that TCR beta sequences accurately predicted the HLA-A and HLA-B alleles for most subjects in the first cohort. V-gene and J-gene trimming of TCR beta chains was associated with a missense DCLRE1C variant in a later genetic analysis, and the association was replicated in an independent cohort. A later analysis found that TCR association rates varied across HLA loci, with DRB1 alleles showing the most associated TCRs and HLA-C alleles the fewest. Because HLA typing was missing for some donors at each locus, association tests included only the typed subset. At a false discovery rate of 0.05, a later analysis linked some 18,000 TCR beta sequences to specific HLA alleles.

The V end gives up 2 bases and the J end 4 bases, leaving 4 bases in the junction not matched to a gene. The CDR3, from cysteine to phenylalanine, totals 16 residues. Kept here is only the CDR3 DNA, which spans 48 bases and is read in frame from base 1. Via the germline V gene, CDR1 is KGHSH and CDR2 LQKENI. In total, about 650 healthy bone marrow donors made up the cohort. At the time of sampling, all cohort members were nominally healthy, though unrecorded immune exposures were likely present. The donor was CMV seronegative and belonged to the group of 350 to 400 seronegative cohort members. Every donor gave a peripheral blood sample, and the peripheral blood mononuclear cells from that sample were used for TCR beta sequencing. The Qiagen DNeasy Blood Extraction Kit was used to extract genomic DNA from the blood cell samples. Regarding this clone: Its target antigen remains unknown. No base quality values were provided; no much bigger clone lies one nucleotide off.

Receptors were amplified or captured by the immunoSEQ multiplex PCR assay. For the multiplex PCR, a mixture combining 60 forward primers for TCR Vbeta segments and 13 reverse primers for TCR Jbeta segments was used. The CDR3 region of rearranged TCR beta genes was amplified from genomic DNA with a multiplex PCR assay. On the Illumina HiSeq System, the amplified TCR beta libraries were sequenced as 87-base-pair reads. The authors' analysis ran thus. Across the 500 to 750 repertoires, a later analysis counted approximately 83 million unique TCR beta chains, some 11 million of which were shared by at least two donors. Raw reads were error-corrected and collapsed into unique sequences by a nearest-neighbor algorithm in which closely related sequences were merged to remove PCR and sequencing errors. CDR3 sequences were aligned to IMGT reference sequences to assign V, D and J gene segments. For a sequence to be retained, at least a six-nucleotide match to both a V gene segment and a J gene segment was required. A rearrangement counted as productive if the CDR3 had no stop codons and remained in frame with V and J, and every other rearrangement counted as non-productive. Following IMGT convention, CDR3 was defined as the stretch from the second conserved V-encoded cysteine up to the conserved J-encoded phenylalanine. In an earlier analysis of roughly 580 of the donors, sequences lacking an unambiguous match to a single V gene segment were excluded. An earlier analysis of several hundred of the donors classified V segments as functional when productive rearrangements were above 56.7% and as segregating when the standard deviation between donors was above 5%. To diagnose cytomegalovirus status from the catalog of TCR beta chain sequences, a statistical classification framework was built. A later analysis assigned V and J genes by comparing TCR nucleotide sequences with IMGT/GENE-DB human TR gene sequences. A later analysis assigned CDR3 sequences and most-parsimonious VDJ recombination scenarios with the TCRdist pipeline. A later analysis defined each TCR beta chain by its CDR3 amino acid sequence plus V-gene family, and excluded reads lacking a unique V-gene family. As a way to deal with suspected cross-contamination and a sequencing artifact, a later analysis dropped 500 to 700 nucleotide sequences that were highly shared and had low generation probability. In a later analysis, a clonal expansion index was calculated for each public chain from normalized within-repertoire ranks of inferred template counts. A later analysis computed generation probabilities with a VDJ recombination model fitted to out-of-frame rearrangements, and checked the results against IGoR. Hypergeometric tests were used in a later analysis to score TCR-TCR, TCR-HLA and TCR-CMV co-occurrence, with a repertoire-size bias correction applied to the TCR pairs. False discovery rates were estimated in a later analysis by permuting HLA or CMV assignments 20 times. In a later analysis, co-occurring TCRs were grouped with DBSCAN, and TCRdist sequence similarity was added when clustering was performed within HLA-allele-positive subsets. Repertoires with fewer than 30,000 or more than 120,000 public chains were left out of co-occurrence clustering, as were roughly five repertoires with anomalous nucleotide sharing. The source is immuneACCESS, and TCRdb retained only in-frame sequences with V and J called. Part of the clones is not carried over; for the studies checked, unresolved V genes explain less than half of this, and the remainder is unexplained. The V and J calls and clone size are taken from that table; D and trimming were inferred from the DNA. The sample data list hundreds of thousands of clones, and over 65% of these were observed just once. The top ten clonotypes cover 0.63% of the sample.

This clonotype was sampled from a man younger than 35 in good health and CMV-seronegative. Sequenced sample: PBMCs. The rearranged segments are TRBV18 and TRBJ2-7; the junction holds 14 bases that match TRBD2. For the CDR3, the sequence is CASSPGLAGGGYEQYF. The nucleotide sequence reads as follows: TGTGCCAGCTCACCAGGACTAGCGGGAGGCGGTTACGAGCAGTACTTC. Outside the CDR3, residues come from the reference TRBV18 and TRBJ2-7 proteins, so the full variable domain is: NAGVMQNPRHLVRRRGQEARLRCSPMKGHSHVYWYRQLPEEGLKFMVYLQKENIIDESGMPKERFSAEFPKEGPSILRIQQVVRGDSAAYFCASSPGLAGGGYEQYFGPGTRLTVT.